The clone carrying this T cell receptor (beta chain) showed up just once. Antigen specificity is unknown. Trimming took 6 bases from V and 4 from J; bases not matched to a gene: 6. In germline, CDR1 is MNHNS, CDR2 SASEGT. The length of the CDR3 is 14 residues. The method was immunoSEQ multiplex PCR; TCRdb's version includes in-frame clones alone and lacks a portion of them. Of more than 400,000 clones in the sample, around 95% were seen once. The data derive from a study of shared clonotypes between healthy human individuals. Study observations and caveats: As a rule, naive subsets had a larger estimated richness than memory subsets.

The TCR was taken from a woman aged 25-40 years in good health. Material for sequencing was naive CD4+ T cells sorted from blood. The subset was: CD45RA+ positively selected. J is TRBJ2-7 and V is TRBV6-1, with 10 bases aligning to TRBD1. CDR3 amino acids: CASRRGDRGYEQYF. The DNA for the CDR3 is TGTGCCAGCAGACGTGGGGACAGGGGTTACGAGCAGTACTTC.